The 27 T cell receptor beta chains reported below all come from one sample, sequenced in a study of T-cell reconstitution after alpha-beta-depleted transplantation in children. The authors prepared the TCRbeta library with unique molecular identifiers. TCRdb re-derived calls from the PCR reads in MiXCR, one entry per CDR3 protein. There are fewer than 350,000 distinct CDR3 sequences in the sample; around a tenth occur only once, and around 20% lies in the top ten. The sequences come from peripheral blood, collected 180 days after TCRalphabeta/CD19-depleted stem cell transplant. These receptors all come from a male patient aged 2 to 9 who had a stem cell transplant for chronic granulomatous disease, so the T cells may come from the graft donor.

DNA of the CDR3: TGTGCCAGCACGGATGCGGACAGGGAAACCTACGAGCAGTACTTC. As protein: CASTDADRETYEQYF. The chain combines TRBV6-2 or TRBV6-3 with TRBJ2-7, with TRBD1 matching 8 bases. The V gene's germline CDR1 is MNHEY and CDR2 SVGEGT. The CDR3 extends over 15 amino acids. V dropped 7 bases and J dropped 2; count of bases not matched to a gene: 10.

DNA of the CDR3: TGTGCCAGCAGCCCGGACAAACGCACAGATACGCAGTATTTT. It encodes CASSPDKRTDTQYF. The chain carries TRBV7-2 and TRBJ2-3, with a weak D call TRBD1 (5 bases). This CDR3 spans 14 amino acids. The V end was cut by 5 bases, the J end by 1 base, with 10 bases between. Germline CDR1 reads SGHTA; CDR2 reads FQGNSA.

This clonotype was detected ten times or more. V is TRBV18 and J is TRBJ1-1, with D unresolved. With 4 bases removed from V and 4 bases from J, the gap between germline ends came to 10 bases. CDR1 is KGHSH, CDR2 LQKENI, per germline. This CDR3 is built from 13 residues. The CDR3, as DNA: TGTGCCAGCTCACGTATCCAGAGCACTGAAGCTTTCTTT. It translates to CASSRIQSTEAFF.

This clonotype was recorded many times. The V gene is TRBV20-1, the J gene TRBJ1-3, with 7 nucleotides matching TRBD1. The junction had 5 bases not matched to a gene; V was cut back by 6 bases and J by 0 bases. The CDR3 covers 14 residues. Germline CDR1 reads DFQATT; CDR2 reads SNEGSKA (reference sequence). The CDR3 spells CSAARDSSGNTIYF. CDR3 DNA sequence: TGCAGTGCCGCTCGGGACAGCTCTGGAAACACCATATATTTT.

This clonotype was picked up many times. This chain's CDR3 is CASSSDRANGDTGELFF. CDR3 DNA sequence: TGTGCCAGCAGCTCGGACAGGGCGAACGGAGACACCGGGGAGCTGTTTTTT. This chain connects TRBV7-6 to TRBJ2-2; 8 nucleotides match TRBD1. Germline values: CDR1 SGHVS, CDR2 FNYEAQ. The CDR3 contains 17 residues. J lost 3 bases, V lost 4 bases, and 10 bases had no gene match.

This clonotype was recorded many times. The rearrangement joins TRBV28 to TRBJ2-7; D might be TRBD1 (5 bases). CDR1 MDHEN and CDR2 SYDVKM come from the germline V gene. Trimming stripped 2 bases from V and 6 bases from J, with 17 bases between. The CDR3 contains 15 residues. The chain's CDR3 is CASSLRGPVVGEQYF. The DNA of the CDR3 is TGTGCCAGCAGTTTAAGGGGCCCGGTGGTGGGCGAGCAGTACTTC.

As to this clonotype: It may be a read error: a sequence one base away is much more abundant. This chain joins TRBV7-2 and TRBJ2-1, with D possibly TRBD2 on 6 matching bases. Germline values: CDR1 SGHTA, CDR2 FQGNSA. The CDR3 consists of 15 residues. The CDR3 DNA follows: TGTGCCACCAGCTTTGAACTAGCCGCGGGGAATGAGCAGTTCTTC. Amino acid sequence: CATSFELAAGNEQFF.

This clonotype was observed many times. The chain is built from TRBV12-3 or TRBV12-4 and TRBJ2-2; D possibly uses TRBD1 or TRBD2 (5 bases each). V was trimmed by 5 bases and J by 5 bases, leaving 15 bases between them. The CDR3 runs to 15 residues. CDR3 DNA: TGTGCCAGCAGTCTGGGGGTTATGGGGACCGGGGAGCTGTTTTTT. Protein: CASSLGVMGTGELFF.

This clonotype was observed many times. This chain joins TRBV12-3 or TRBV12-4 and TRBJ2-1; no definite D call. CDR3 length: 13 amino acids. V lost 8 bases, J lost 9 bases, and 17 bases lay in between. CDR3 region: CASEVFSGAEQFF. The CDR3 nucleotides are TGTGCCAGCGAAGTTTTTTCAGGAGCTGAGCAGTTCTTC.

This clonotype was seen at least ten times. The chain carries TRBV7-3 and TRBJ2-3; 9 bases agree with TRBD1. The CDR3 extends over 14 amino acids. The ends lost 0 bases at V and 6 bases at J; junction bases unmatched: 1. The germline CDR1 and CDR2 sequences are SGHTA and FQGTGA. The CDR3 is CASSLTGTGDTQYF. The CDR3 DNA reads TGTGCCAGCAGCTTAACCGGGACAGGGGATACGCAGTATTTT.

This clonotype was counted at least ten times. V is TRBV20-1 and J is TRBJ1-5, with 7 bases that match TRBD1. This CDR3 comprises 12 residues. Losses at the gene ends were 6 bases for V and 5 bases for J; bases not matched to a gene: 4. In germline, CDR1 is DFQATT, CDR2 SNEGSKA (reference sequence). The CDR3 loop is CSAKTGDQPQHF. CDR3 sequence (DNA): TGCAGTGCAAAAACAGGGGATCAGCCCCAGCATTTT.

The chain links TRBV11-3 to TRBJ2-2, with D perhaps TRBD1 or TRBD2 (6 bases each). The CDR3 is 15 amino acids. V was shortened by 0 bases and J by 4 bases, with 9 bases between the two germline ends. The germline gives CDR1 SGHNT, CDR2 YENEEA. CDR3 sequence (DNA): TGTGCCAGCAGCTTAGATTCGGGGGCCACCGGGGAGCTGTTTTTT. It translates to CASSLDSGATGELFF.

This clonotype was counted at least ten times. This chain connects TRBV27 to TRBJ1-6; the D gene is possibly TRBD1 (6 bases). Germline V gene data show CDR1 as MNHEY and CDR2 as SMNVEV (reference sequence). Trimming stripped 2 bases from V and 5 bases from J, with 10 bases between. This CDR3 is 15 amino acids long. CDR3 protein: CASSLQGPHNSPLHF. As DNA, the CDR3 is TGTGCCAGCAGTTTACAGGGGCCGCATAATTCACCCCTCCACTTT.

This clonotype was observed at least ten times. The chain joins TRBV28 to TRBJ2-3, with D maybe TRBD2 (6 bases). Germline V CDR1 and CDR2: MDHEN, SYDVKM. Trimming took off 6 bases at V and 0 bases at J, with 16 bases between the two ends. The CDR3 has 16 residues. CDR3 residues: CASSPTPSASTDTQYF. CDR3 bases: TGTGCCAGCAGCCCCACCCCTAGCGCCAGCACAGATACGCAGTATTTT.

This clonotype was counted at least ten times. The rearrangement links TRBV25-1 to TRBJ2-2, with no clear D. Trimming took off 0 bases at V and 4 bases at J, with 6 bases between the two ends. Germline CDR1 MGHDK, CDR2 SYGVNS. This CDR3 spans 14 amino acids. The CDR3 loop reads CASSEYKGTGELFF. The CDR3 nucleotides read TGTGCCAGCAGTGAATATAAGGGCACCGGGGAGCTGTTTTTT.

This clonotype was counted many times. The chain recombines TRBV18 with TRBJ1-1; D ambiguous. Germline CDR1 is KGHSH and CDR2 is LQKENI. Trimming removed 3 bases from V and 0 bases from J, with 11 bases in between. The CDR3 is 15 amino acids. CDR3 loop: CASSPSWGLNTEAFF. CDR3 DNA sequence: TGTGCCAGCTCACCCTCCTGGGGTCTGAACACTGAAGCTTTCTTT.

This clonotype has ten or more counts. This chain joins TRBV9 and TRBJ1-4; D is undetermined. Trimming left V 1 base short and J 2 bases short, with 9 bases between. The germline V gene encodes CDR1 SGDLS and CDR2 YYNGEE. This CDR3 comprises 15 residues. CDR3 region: CASSVFGGTNEKLFF. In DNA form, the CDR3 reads TGTGCCAGCAGCGTATTCGGCGGTACTAATGAAAAACTGTTTTTT.

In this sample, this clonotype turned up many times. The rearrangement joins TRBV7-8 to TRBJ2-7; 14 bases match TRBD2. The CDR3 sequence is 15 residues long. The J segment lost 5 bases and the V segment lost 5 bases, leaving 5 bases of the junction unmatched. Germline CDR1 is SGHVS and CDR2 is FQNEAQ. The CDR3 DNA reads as TGTGCCAGCAGCCTCCGACTAGCGGGAGGGGACGAGCAGTACTTC. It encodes CASSLRLAGGDEQYF.

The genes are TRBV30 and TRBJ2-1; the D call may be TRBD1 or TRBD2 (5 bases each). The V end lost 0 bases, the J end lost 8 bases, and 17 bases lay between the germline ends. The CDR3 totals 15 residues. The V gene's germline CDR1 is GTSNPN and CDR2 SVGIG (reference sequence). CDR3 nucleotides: TGTGCCTGGAGTGTCTTCGTAGGGGAGTCATATGAGCAGTTCTTC. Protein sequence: CAWSVFVGESYEQFF.

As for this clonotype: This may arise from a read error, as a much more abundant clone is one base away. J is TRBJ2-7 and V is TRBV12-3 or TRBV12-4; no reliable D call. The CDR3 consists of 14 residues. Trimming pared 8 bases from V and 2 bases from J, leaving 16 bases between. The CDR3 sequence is CASRPPGSTYEQYF. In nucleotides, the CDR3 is TGTGCCAGCCGCCCCCCCGGCAGCACCTACGAGCAGTACTTC.

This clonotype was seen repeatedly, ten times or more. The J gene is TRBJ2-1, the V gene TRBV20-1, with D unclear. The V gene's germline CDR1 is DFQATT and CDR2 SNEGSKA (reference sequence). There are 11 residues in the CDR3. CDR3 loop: CSLPWANEQFF. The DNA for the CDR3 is TGCAGCCTTCCGTGGGCTAATGAGCAGTTCTTC.

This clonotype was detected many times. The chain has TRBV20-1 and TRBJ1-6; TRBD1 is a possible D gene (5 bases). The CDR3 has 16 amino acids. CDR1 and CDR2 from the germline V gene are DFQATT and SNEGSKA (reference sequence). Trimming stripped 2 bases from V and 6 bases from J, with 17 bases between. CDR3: CSARKGKGLSNSPLHF. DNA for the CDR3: TGCAGTGCTAGAAAGGGGAAAGGTCTATCTAATTCACCCCTCCACTTT.

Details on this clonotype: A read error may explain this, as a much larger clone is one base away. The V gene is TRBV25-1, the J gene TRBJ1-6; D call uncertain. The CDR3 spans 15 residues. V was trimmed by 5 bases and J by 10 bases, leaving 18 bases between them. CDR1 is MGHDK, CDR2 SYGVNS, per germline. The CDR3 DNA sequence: TGTGCCAGCAGTCACCGGACGGTACGATGGTCACCCCTCCACTTT. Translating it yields CASSHRTVRWSPLHF.

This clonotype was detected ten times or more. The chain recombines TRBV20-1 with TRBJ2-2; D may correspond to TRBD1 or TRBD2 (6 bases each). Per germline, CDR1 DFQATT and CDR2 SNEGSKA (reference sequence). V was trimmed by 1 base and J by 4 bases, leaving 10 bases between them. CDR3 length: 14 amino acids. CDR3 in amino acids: CSARGGGSTGELFF. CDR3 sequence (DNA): TGCAGTGCTAGAGGAGGGGGGAGCACCGGGGAGCTGTTTTTT.

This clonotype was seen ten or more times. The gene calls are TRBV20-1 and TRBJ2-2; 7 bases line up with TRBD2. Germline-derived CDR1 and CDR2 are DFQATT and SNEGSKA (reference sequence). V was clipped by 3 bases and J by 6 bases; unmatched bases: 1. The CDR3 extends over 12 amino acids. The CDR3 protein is CSASGRAGELFF. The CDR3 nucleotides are TGCAGTGCTAGTGGGAGGGCCGGGGAGCTGTTTTTT.

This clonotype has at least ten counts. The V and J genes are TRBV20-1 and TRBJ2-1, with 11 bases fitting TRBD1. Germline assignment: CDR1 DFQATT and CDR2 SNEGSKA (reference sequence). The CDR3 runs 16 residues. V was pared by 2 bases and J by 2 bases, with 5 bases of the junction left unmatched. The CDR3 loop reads CSARTAGQGAYNEQFF. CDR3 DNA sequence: TGCAGTGCTAGAACCGCGGGACAGGGGGCCTACAATGAGCAGTTCTTC.

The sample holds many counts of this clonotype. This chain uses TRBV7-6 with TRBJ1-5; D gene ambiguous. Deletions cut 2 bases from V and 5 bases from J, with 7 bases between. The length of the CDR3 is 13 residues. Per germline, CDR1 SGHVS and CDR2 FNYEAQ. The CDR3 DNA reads TGTGCCAGCAGCTTATGGGCAGATCAGCCCCAGCATTTT. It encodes CASSLWADQPQHF.